The 24 T cell receptor beta chains below were found in one sample sequenced in a study of OX40 agonist ivuxolimab in advanced cancers. Library creation used the immunoSEQ multiplex PCR assay. TCRdb holds this immuneACCESS table with in-frame rearrangements only. Some clones are missing; in checked studies, unresolved V genes explain under half, and the rest has no known cause. A total of approximately 68,000 clones appear in this sample, approximately 86% of them only once. Approximately 0.66% of the sample goes to the ten largest clones. The sequences come from CD4+ or CD8+ T cells sorted from blood, collected in a trial of the OX40 agonist ivuxolimab. Receptors were obtained from an adult with an advanced solid tumor such as melanoma, head and neck, liver or kidney cancer.

This chain uses TRBV28 with TRBJ2-1; no definite D call. The ends were cut back, 3 bases at V and 6 bases at J, with 15 bases in the middle. Germline CDR1 and CDR2: MDHEN and SYDVKM. CDR3 size: 15 residues. The CDR3 here is CASSFLRFSGNEQFF. CDR3 nucleotides: TGTGCCAGCAGTTTTTTGCGGTTTTCAGGCAATGAGCAGTTCTTC. Supplemented by reference TRBV28 and TRBJ2-1, the full variable domain reads DVKVTQSSRYLVKRTGEKVFLECVQDMDHENMFWYRQDPGLGLRLIYFSYDVKMKEKGDIPEGYSVSREKKERFSLILESASTNQTSMYLCASSFLRFSGNEQFFGPGTRLTVL.

V usage is TRBV5-1 and J usage is TRBJ2-3; 11 bases map to TRBD2. This CDR3 has 15 amino acids. CDR1 is SGHRS, CDR2 YFSETQ, per germline. Trimming cost V 6 bases and J 5 bases; bases outside gene matches: 8. CDR3 sequence: CASTLAGGPGDTQYF. The CDR3 nucleotides read TGCGCCAGCACTTTAGCGGGAGGGCCAGGAGATACGCAGTATTTT.

The chain carries TRBV10-2 and TRBJ2-2; 10 bases are a match to TRBD1. This CDR3 is built from 15 residues. From germline, CDR1 is WSHSY and CDR2 SAAADI. J was trimmed by 5 bases and V by 2 bases; bases with no gene match: 2. The CDR3 reads CASSEEGQGTGELFF. The CDR3 DNA reads TGCGCCAGCAGTGAGGAGGGACAGGGGACCGGGGAGCTGTTTTTT.

The rearrangement uses TRBV6-6 and TRBJ2-1; D may be TRBD2 (5 bases). Germline CDR1 MNHNY, CDR2 SVGAGI (reference sequence). V shed 0 bases and J shed 7 bases, with 13 bases lying between them. The CDR3 covers 15 residues. CDR3 amino acids: CASSYSVGGYNEQFF. Written as DNA, the CDR3 is TGTGCCAGCAGTTACTCAGTAGGAGGATATAATGAGCAGTTCTTC.

This clone is termed medium-sized. This rearrangement joins TRBV5-4 to TRBJ2-6; 14 positions agree with TRBD2. The junction had 6 bases not matched to a gene; V was cut back by 3 bases and J by 1 base. Germline assignment: CDR1 SGHNT and CDR2 YYREEE (reference sequence). This CDR3 is 19 amino acids long. Here the CDR3 DNA reads TGTGCCAGCAGCTCGGGACTAGCGGGAGTCGGGTCTGGGGCCAACGTCCTGACTTTC. Amino acid sequence: CASSSGLAGVGSGANVLTF.

With respect to this clone: Other DNA sequences of this sample code for an identical CDR3. The rearrangement joins TRBV19 to TRBJ1-2; no firm D call. The ends were cut back, 6 bases at V and 6 bases at J, with 14 bases in the middle. Germline CDR1 LNHDA, CDR2 SQIVND (reference sequence). The CDR3 length is 13 residues. CDR3 residues: CASSSQGGNGYTF. CDR3 nucleotide sequence: TGTGCCAGTAGCAGTCAAGGTGGAAATGGCTACACCTTC.

The V call is TRBV27, the J call TRBJ2-2, with 8 nucleotides matching TRBD2. The CDR3 loop spans 15 amino acids. Looked up from germline, CDR1 is MNHEY and CDR2 is SMNVEV (reference sequence). The V segment lost 6 bases and the J segment 7 bases; nucleotides outside the gene matches: 10. The CDR3 coding sequence is TGTGCCAGCAGAGACACCAGACTAGCGATCGGGGAGCTGTTTTTT. Its protein is CASRDTRLAIGELFF.

The genes are TRBV19 and TRBJ2-1; D possibly corresponds to TRBD2 (5 bases). Germline loops: CDR1 LNHDA, CDR2 SQIVND (reference sequence). V lost 1 base and J lost 5, with 9 bases in between. There are 14 residues in the CDR3. DNA of the CDR3: TGTGCCAGTAGTATAGCGGGGAACGACAATGAGCAGTTCTTC. Amino acid sequence: CASSIAGNDNEQFF.

The chain links TRBV28 to TRBJ2-7; D may correspond to TRBD1 or TRBD2 (5 bases each). This CDR3 is 15 amino acids long. CDR1 is MDHEN and CDR2 is SYDVKM in the germline V gene. Trimming removed 3 bases at V and 2 bases at J, with 14 bases between. Here the CDR3 reads CASSFAGAGTYEQYF. CDR3 coding DNA: TGTGCCAGCAGTTTTGCCGGGGCAGGGACCTACGAGCAGTACTTC.

This chain connects TRBV7-3 to TRBJ2-3; 8 bases are shared with TRBD1. The V segment lost 3 bases and the J segment 8 bases; nucleotides outside the gene matches: 13. The germline V gene encodes CDR1 SGHTA and CDR2 FQGTGA. The CDR3 runs 16 residues. The CDR3 DNA follows: TGTGCCAGCAGCTTGGTAGGACAGGGTCTTTCGGGTACGCAGTATTTT. It encodes CASSLVGQGLSGTQYF.

The chain is built from TRBV5-1 and TRBJ2-3; TRBD2 aligns across 15 bases. Trimming at V came to 0 bases and at J to 4 bases, leaving 12 bases not matched to a gene. The germline gives CDR1 SGHRS, CDR2 YFSETQ. The CDR3 is 20 amino acids. CDR3 sequence: CASSLEVSGTSGRSADTQYF. The CDR3 DNA follows: TGCGCCAGCAGCTTGGAGGTCAGCGGGACTAGCGGGAGGTCGGCAGATACGCAGTATTTT.

The genes are TRBV29-1 and TRBJ2-3; D uncertain. This CDR3 contains 14 residues. Germline V gene data show CDR1 as SQVTM and CDR2 as ANQGSEA. V was shortened by 1 base and J by 1 base, with 9 bases between the two germline ends. Here the CDR3 reads CSVEGYSRTDTQYF. Here the CDR3 DNA reads TGCAGCGTTGAAGGTTACTCCCGCACAGATACGCAGTATTTT.

The rearrangement uses TRBV4-3 and TRBJ2-1; D may be TRBD2 (6 bases). The V gene lost 0 bases and the J gene lost 4 bases, with 10 bases spanning the gap. The CDR3 has 15 amino acids. The V gene's germline CDR1 is LGHNA and CDR2 YSLEER. The CDR3 loop reads CASSQEGRGYNEQFF. The CDR3 DNA sequence: TGCGCCAGCAGCCAAGAGGGGCGGGGATACAATGAGCAGTTCTTC.

The chain links TRBV10-1 to TRBJ2-7; TRBD2 matches 9 bases. The CDR3 contains 16 residues. Germline V gives CDR1 WNHNN, CDR2 SYGVQD (reference sequence). With 0 bases clipped from V and 2 bases from J, the junction kept 5 bases outside the gene matches. As DNA, the CDR3 is TGCGCCAGCAGTGAGTCGGCTAGCGGGACGCCCTACGAGCAGTACTTC. Its translation: CASSESASGTPYEQYF.

CDR3 region: CATRDSSNYGYTF. The CDR3 nucleotides read TGTGCCACCCGGGACAGTTCTAACTATGGCTACACCTTC. The V and J genes are TRBV28 and TRBJ1-2, with 7 bases aligning to TRBD1. Germline lookup yields CDR1 MDHEN and CDR2 SYDVKM. J was trimmed by 0 bases and V by 10 bases; bases with no gene match: 5. The CDR3 is 13 amino acids.

This chain joins TRBV4-2 and TRBJ2-4, with a possible D match to TRBD1 (5 bases). The ends were cut back, 1 base at V and 6 bases at J, with 16 bases in the middle. Looked up from germline, CDR1 is LGHNA and CDR2 is YNFKEQ. CDR3 size: 16 residues. The CDR3 here is CASSQGAVRTGNIQYF. The CDR3 bases are TGTGCCAGCAGCCAAGGGGCAGTTCGAACAGGAAACATTCAGTACTTC.

This clone was observed a single time. The chain is built from TRBV5-1 and TRBJ2-3; 10 bases match TRBD2. The CDR3 is made up of 15 amino acids. The V gene's germline CDR1 is SGHRS and CDR2 YFSETQ. After removal of 6 bases from V and 3 bases from J, the junction contained 7 bases not matched to a gene. In DNA form, the CDR3 reads TGCGCCAGCAAATCGTCTAGCGGGGGAACAGATACGCAGTATTTT. This gives the protein CASKSSSGGTDTQYF.

The chain is built from TRBV10-2 and TRBJ2-7; unclear D gene. This CDR3 region has 14 residues. Germline assignment: CDR1 WSHSY and CDR2 SAAADI. V gave up 2 bases and J gave up 1 base, with 9 bases separating them. This CDR3 is CASSELGPSYEQYF. CDR3 nucleotide sequence: TGCGCCAGCAGTGAGCTAGGTCCATCCTACGAGCAGTACTTC.

This chain connects TRBV7-9 to TRBJ1-6; the match to TRBD1 covers 8 bases. The CDR3 totals 17 residues. Trimming at V came to 4 bases and at J to 7 bases, leaving 12 bases not matched to a gene. Germline values: CDR1 SEHNR, CDR2 FQNEAQ (reference sequence). The CDR3 protein is CASSSGQAGLGNSPLHF. Written as DNA, the CDR3 is TGTGCCAGCAGCTCGGGACAGGCAGGGCTAGGGAATTCACCCCTCCACTTT.

This chain joins TRBV6-5 and TRBJ2-2; TRBD2 might be the D (7 bases). V shed 8 bases and J shed 0 bases, with 13 bases lying between them. This CDR3 is 15 amino acids long. Germline V gives CDR1 MNHEY, CDR2 SVGAGI. The CDR3 spells CASRQGGANTGELFF. CDR3 nucleotide sequence: TGTGCCAGCCGCCAAGGGGGGGCGAACACCGGGGAGCTGTTTTTT.

The chain recombines TRBV11-2 with TRBJ1-5; TRBD1 is a possible D gene (5 bases). The germline CDR1 and CDR2 sequences are SGHAT and FQNNGV. The CDR3 has 14 amino acids. V shed 2 bases and J shed 7 bases, with 12 bases lying between them. CDR3 amino acids: CASSLFFRGQPQHF. CDR3 DNA sequence: TGTGCCAGCAGCTTATTCTTCCGGGGCCAGCCCCAGCATTTT.

This chain uses TRBV30 with TRBJ2-5; D tentatively reads TRBD1 or TRBD2 (5 bases each). Trimming took off 0 bases at V and 2 bases at J, with 13 bases between the two ends. The CDR3 has 15 amino acids. Germline CDR1 is GTSNPN and CDR2 is SVGIG (reference sequence). CDR3 sequence reads: CAWSVRGGLQETQYF. The CDR3 nucleotides read TGTGCCTGGAGTGTACGGGGCGGGCTTCAAGAGACCCAGTACTTC.

The V and J genes are TRBV6-9 and TRBJ2-7; maybe TRBD1 (6 bases). The CDR3 runs to 13 residues. CDR1 is MNHGY and CDR2 is SVAAGI in the germline V gene. V dropped 4 bases and J dropped 4 bases, with 11 bases sitting between them. The CDR3 DNA is TGTGCCAGCAGTTCCGGGACATTGTACGAGCAGTACTTC. As protein: CASSSGTLYEQYF.

This clone has only one observation. The V and J genes are TRBV5-1 and TRBJ2-1; the match to TRBD2 covers 14 bases. The CDR3 is 17 residues long. Germline V CDR1 and CDR2: SGHRS, YFSETQ. After removal of 4 bases from V and 3 bases from J, the junction contained 6 bases not matched to a gene. The CDR3 sequence is CASSQGTSGSLYNEQFF. The DNA of the CDR3 is TGCGCCAGCAGCCAAGGGACTAGCGGGAGTCTCTACAATGAGCAGTTCTTC.